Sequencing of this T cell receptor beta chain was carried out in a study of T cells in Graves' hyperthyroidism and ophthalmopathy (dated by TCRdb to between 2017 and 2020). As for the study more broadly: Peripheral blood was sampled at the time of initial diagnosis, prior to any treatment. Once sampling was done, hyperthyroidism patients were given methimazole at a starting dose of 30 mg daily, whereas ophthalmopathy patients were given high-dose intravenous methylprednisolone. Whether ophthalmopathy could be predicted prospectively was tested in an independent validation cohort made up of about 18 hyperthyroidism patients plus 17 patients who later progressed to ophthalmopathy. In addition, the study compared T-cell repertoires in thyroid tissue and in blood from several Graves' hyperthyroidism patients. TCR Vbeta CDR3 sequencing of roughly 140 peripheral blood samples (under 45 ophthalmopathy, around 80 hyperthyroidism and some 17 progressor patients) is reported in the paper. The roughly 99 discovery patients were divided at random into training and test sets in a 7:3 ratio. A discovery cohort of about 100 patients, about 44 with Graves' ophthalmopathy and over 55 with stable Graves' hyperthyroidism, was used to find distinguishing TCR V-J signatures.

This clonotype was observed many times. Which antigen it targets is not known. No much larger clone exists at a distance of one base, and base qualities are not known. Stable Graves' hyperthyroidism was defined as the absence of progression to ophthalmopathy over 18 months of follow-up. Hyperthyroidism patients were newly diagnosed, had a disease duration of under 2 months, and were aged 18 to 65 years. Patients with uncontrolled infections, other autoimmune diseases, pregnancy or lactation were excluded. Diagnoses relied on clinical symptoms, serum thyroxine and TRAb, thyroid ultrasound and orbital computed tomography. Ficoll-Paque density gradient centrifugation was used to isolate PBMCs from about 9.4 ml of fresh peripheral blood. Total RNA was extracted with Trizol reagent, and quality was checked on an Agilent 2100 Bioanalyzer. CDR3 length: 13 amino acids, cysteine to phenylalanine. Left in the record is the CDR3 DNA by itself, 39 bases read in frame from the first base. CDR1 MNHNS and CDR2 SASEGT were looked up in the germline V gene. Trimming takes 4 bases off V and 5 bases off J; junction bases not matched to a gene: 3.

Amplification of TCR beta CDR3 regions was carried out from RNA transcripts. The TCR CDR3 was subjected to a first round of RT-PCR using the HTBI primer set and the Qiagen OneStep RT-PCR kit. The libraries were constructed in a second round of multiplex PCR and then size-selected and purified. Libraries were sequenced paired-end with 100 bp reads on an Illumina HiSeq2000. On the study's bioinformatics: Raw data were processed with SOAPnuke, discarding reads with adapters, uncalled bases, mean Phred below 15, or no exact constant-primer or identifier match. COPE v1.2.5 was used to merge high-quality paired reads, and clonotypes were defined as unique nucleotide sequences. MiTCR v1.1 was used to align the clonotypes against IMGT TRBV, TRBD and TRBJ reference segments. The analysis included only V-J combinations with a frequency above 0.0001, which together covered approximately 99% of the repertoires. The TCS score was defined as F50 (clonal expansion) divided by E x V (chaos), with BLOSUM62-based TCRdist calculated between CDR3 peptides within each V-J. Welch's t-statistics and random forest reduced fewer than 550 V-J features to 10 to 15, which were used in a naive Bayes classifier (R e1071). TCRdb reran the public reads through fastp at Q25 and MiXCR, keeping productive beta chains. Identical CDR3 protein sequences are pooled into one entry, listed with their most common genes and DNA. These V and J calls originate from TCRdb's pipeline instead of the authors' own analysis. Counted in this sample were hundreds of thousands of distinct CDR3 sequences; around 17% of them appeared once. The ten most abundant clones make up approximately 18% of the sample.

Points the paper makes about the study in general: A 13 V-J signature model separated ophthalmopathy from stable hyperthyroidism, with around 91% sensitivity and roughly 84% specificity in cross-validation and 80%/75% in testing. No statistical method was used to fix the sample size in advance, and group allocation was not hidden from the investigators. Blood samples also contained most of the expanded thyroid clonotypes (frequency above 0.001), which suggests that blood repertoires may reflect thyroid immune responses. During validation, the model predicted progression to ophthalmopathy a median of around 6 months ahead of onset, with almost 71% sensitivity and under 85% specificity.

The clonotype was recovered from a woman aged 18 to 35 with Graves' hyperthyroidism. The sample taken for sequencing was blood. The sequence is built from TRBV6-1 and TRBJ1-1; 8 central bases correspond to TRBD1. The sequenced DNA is TGTGCCAGCAGTGCGACAGGGGAGACTGAAGCTTTCTTT. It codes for CASSATGETEAFF.